The 29 T cell receptor beta chains below all came from one sample that was sequenced in a study of control samples from healthy donors and cancer patients. Some clones are missing from TCRdb's copy, which holds only in-frame ones; the method was immunoSEQ multiplex PCR. The sample yields approximately 85,000 clones, 85% to 90% seen once. Sequenced input: blood. The origin of the receptors is a woman aged 55 to 70 in good health.

This chain uses TRBV19 with TRBJ2-3; no definite D call. Per germline, CDR1 LNHDA and CDR2 SQIVND (reference sequence). This CDR3 spans 16 amino acids. With 8 bases removed from V and 1 base from J, the gap between germline ends came to 19 bases. Here the CDR3 DNA reads TGTGCCAGTGGCGCAACCGGACCGGCCCGCACAGATACGCAGTATTTT. It encodes CASGATGPARTDTQYF.

V usage is TRBV19 and J usage is TRBJ2-7; D perhaps matches TRBD1 (6 bases). Trimming left V 4 bases short and J 2 bases short, with 12 bases between. The CDR3 contains 14 residues. Germline V gives CDR1 LNHDA, CDR2 SQIVND (reference sequence). The CDR3 loop reads CASSTGVWTYEQYF. The CDR3 region has the DNA TGTGCCAGTAGTACAGGGGTATGGACCTACGAGCAGTACTTC.

The rearrangement links TRBV2 to TRBJ1-5; the D is unclear. Germline V lookup: CDR1 SNHLY, CDR2 FYNNEI. Trimming cost V 4 bases and J 1 base, with 5 bases left between them. The CDR3 extends over 13 amino acids. As DNA, the CDR3 is TGTGCCAGCAGTGCACAGAGCAATCAGCCCCAGCATTTT. This sequence encodes CASSAQSNQPQHF.

The V call is TRBV2, the J call TRBJ1-5; tentatively, D is TRBD1 (5 bases). Germline CDR1 and CDR2: SNHLY and FYNNEI. This CDR3 is 15 amino acids long. V gave up 5 bases and J gave up 1 base, with 12 bases separating them. The CDR3 nucleotides are TGTGCCAGCAGTAACTTAGACAGCAGCAATCAGCCCCAGCATTTT. Residues: CASSNLDSSNQPQHF.

The sample holds a few counts of this clone. The chain couples TRBV14 to TRBJ1-1; weak D call: TRBD1 (6 bases). The CDR3 spans 16 residues. Trimming removed 0 bases from V and 1 base from J, with 12 bases in between. Germline V CDR1 and CDR2: SGHDN, FVKESK. The CDR3, as DNA: TGTGCCAGCAGCCAAGACGGGGGGCGGAGGAACACTGAAGCTTTCTTT. Its translation is CASSQDGGRRNTEAFF.

The chain is built from TRBV6-2 or TRBV6-3 and TRBJ1-2; D is perhaps TRBD1 (5 bases). CDR3 length: 14 amino acids. The germline V gene encodes CDR1 MNHEY and CDR2 SVGEGT. The ends were cut back, 5 bases at V and 2 bases at J, with 12 bases in the middle. CDR3 in amino acids: CASSPQGRNYGYTF. In DNA form, the CDR3 reads TGTGCCAGCAGTCCCCAGGGCAGAAACTATGGCTACACCTTC.

The chain uses TRBV6-2 or TRBV6-3 and TRBJ2-3; TRBD2 aligns across 12 bases. CDR1 is MNHEY, CDR2 SVGEGT, per germline. The CDR3 runs to 15 residues. Unmatched junction bases numbered 4, after V lost 5 bases and J lost 4 bases. The CDR3 loop is CASSETSGSSDTQYF. DNA of the CDR3: TGTGCCAGCAGTGAGACTAGCGGGAGCTCAGATACGCAGTATTTT.

Points on this clone: Mismatch with germline at one junction end may stem from a read error. The rearrangement joins TRBV7-9 to TRBJ2-3, with D uncertain. Germline V CDR1 and CDR2: SEHNR, FQNEAQ (reference sequence). CDR3 length: 13 residues. CDR3: CACRLYGTDTQYF. DNA of the CDR3: TGTGCCTGCAGACTCTACGGGACAGATACGCAGTATTTT.

This clone showed up just once. The chain combines TRBV27 with TRBJ2-1; perhaps TRBD1 as D (6 bases). This CDR3 contains 15 residues. With 5 bases removed from V and 1 base from J, the gap between germline ends came to 12 bases. Germline V CDR1 and CDR2: MNHEY, SMNVEV (reference sequence). The chain's CDR3 is CASSPGVVSYNEQFF. In DNA form, the CDR3 reads TGTGCCAGCAGTCCAGGGGTTGTATCCTACAATGAGCAGTTCTTC.

The chain employs TRBV4-2 and TRBJ2-3, with 8 bases aligning to TRBD2. The CDR3 is 18 residues long. Looked up from germline, CDR1 is LGHNA and CDR2 is YNFKEQ. V was pared by 1 base and J by 4 bases, with 13 bases of the junction left unmatched. For the CDR3, the DNA is TGTGCCAGCAGCCAAGGTTCACCGGGACTAGTGCCCGCAGATACGCAGTATTTT. This gives the protein CASSQGSPGLVPADTQYF.

The chain employs TRBV28 and TRBJ1-2, with D maybe TRBD1 (6 bases). Trimming took off 3 bases at V and 8 bases at J, with 16 bases between the two ends. Per the germline V gene, CDR1 is MDHEN and CDR2 is SYDVKM. CDR3 length: 14 residues. CDR3 in amino acids: CASSFSGQRGGYTF. CDR3 nucleotide sequence: TGTGCCAGCAGTTTTTCCGGTCAAAGGGGGGGCTACACCTTC.

The chain joins TRBV5-5 to TRBJ1-3, with D possibly matching TRBD1 (5 bases). Per the germline V gene, CDR1 is SGHKS and CDR2 is YYEKEE (reference sequence). There are 16 residues in the CDR3. V lost 4 bases and J lost 0, with 14 bases in between. This CDR3 reads CASSGGTQSSGNTIYF. The CDR3 region has the DNA TGTGCCAGCAGCGGGGGGACGCAGAGCTCTGGAAACACCATATATTTT.

The chain couples TRBV28 to TRBJ1-1, with 7 bases aligning to TRBD1. With 5 bases clipped from V and 8 bases from J, the junction kept 14 bases outside the gene matches. Germline V lookup: CDR1 MDHEN, CDR2 SYDVKM. This CDR3 has 15 amino acids. The CDR3 bases are TGTGCCAGCAGTCTAGCAGGGGGATTAGTAGGGGAAGCTTTCTTT. Translated: CASSLAGGLVGEAFF.

The chain combines TRBV27 with TRBJ2-7; TRBD2 matches 12 bases. The V and J ends lost 4 bases and 4 bases, in that order; junction bases with no gene match: 11. Germline CDR1 and CDR2: MNHEY and SMNVEV (reference sequence). This CDR3 has 17 residues. The CDR3 nucleotides read TGTGCCAGCAGTTCCAGGACTAGCGGGACTAGAATTTACGAGCAGTACTTC. It specifies CASSSRTSGTRIYEQYF.

This clone was seen only once. Here the CDR3 reads CASSLEGVNSPLHF. In DNA, the CDR3 is TGTGCCAGCAGCTTAGAAGGGGTAAATTCACCCCTCCACTTT. V gene TRBV7-2 combines with J gene TRBJ1-6; maybe TRBD1 (5 bases). The length of the CDR3 is 14 residues. With 1 base removed from V and 7 bases from J, the gap between germline ends came to 8 bases. Per the germline V gene, CDR1 is SGHTA and CDR2 is FQGNSA.

This clone came up once. The rearrangement links TRBV6-2 or TRBV6-3 to TRBJ2-7, with 11 positions matching TRBD2. The germline V gene encodes CDR1 MNHEY and CDR2 SVGEGT. CDR3 length equals 15 residues. V lost 4 bases to trimming and J lost 2 bases; unmatched junction nucleotides: 4. The CDR3 sequence: CASSSDSGRAYEQYF. The CDR3, as DNA: TGTGCCAGCAGTTCGGATAGCGGGAGGGCCTACGAGCAGTACTTC.

The chain is built from TRBV7-2 and TRBJ1-3; D gene ambiguous. In germline, CDR1 is SGHTA, CDR2 FQGNSA. V lost 0 bases, J lost 0 bases, and 9 bases lay in between. This CDR3 has 16 amino acids. The CDR3 DNA reads as TGTGCCAGCAGCTTAGCAGGCGGATTCTCTGGAAACACCATATATTTT. Its protein is CASSLAGGFSGNTIYF. The full variable domain, rest sourced from reference TRBV7-2 and TRBJ1-3, is GAGVSQSPSNKVTEKGKDVELRCDPISGHTALYWYRQSLGQGLEFLIYFQGNSAPDKSGLPSDRFSAERTGGSVSTLTIQRTQQEDSAVYLCASSLAGGFSGNTIYFGEGSWLTVV.

This rearrangement joins TRBV5-1 to TRBJ1-2, with TRBD1 as a possible D gene (6 bases). In germline, CDR1 is SGHRS, CDR2 YFSETQ. Trimming cost V 4 bases and J 4 bases, with 20 bases left between them. The CDR3 covers 16 residues. Here the CDR3 reads CASSPGSEQGLYGYTF. The CDR3 nucleotides read TGCGCCAGCAGCCCGGGTTCCGAGCAGGGGCTCTATGGCTACACCTTC.

CDR3 DNA: TGTGCCAGCAGCCGCCAGCCGAGGGGTGAAAAACTGTTTTTT. It yields the protein CASSRQPRGEKLFF. The rearrangement uses TRBV28 and TRBJ1-4; D is perhaps TRBD1 (5 bases). This CDR3 spans 14 amino acids. Germline V lookup: CDR1 MDHEN, CDR2 SYDVKM. V was shortened by 6 bases and J by 7 bases, with 15 bases between the two germline ends.

The V and J genes are TRBV5-5 and TRBJ1-6; D not certain. From germline, CDR1 is SGHKS and CDR2 YYEKEE (reference sequence). Trimming cost V 0 bases and J 7 bases, with 14 bases left between them. The CDR3 has 16 amino acids. CDR3 amino acids: CASSLVAGNKNSPLHF. The CDR3 nucleotides read TGTGCCAGCAGCTTGGTAGCGGGGAATAAGAATTCACCCCTCCACTTT.

The chain is built from TRBV18 and TRBJ1-1; 10 bases align to TRBD1. The CDR3 consists of 14 residues. V shed 3 bases and J 5 bases; nucleotides not matched to a gene: 3. Germline CDR1 reads KGHSH; CDR2 reads LQKENI. The CDR3 DNA follows: TGTGCCAGCTCACCGACAGGGGGCGGGACTGAAGCTTTCTTT. It is translated as CASSPTGGGTEAFF.

The DNA of the CDR3 is TGTGCCAGCCGTTCGAGGACACTCGCTTACATGACCCAAGAAGCTTTCTTT. Residues: CASRSRTLAYMTQEAFF. This chain links TRBV9 with TRBJ1-1; D is perhaps TRBD1 (5 bases). Trimming took off 7 bases at V and 8 bases at J, with 30 bases between the two ends. The CDR3 extends over 17 amino acids. Germline-derived CDR1 and CDR2 are SGDLS and YYNGEE.

The chain uses TRBV7-3 and TRBJ2-2; D gene uncertain. The CDR3 has 15 amino acids. Germline CDR1 reads SGHTA; CDR2 reads FQGTGA. Trimming shortened V by 2 bases and J by 0 bases, and 7 bases separated the two germline ends. The CDR3 reads CASSLWATNTGELFF. DNA for the CDR3: TGTGCCAGCAGCTTATGGGCCACGAACACCGGGGAGCTGTTTTTT.

This clone was seen a few times. The junction shows a germline mismatch at one end, possibly a read error. The chain recombines TRBV28 with TRBJ1-2; D is ambiguous. The CDR3 loop spans 12 amino acids. The germline gives CDR1 MDHEN, CDR2 SYDVKM. In nucleotides, the CDR3 is TGTGCCAGCCGTTTGGGAAACTATGGCTACACCTTC. Encoded protein: CASRLGNYGYTF.

The CDR3 coding sequence is TGTGCCAGCAGTCAGGGAATTCAGACGGGTCAGCCCCAGCATTTT. Protein product: CASSQGIQTGQPQHF. This rearrangement joins TRBV7-2 to TRBJ1-5; weak D call: TRBD1 (5 bases). Deletions cut 6 bases from V and 6 bases from J, with 18 bases between. The CDR3 is 15 amino acids. In germline, CDR1 is SGHTA, CDR2 FQGNSA. The full variable domain, completed using reference TRBV7-2 and TRBJ1-5, is GAGVSQSPSNKVTEKGKDVELRCDPISGHTALYWYRQSLGQGLEFLIYFQGNSAPDKSGLPSDRFSAERTGGSVSTLTIQRTQQEDSAVYLCASSQGIQTGQPQHFGDGTRLSIL.

The chain has TRBV30 and TRBJ2-1; TRBD1 might be the D (6 bases). The CDR3 has 14 residues. V gave up 4 bases and J gave up 4 bases, with 14 bases separating them. Germline CDR1 and CDR2: GTSNPN and SVGIG (reference sequence). CDR3 nucleotides: TGTGCCTGGACCACAGGGTATACTTACAATGAGCAGTTCTTC. Protein: CAWTTGYTYNEQFF.

The chain employs TRBV30 and TRBJ2-4; no clear D. CDR1 and CDR2 from the germline V gene are GTSNPN and SVGIG (reference sequence). Between the trimmed V and J ends, which lost 3 bases and 0 bases, there was a span of 15 bases. The CDR3 extends over 16 amino acids. CDR3 nucleotides: TGTGCCTGGAGCCTCGCCAAGGTAGTAGCCAAAAACATTCAGTACTTC. Translation gives CAWSLAKVVAKNIQYF.

The chain links TRBV27 to TRBJ1-6; D is possibly TRBD1 (6 bases). Germline CDR1 and CDR2: MNHEY and SMNVEV (reference sequence). The ends were cut back, 2 bases at V and 7 bases at J, with 21 bases in the middle. The CDR3 has 18 residues. The CDR3 DNA follows: TGTGCCAGCAGTTTAACCCGCCCCGGGGGCGCGGGGAATTCACCCCTCCACTTT. Translated, it gives CASSLTRPGGAGNSPLHF.

This clone was observed a few times. The chain joins TRBV2 to TRBJ2-2; D ambiguous. The length of the CDR3 is 10 residues. Between the trimmed V and J ends, which lost 7 bases and 9 bases, there was a span of 6 bases. The germline V gene encodes CDR1 SNHLY and CDR2 FYNNEI. Written as DNA, the CDR3 is TGTGCCAGCATGAATCGGGAGCTGTTTTTT. Translating it yields CASMNRELFF.